This T cell receptor (beta chain) was sequenced in a study of regulatory T cells in long-lasting Graves disease. At the level of the study: To qualify as persistent, Graves' disease required over 5 years of antithyroid drugs with positive TSH receptor antibodies.

The time point: persistent/refractory GD, antithyroid drugs over 5 years with positive TRAb. There was RNA extracted from PBMCs, and the TCR library was made from it. Graves' disease diagnosis relied on American Thyroid Association guidelines. This clonotype has a count of ten or more. In building TCR beta libraries, iRepertoire HTBI primers were used together with Arm-PCR of CDR3 regions. TCRdb re-derived calls from the multiplex PCR reads in MiXCR, one entry per CDR3 protein. The sample shows about 470,000 distinct CDR3 sequences, 20% to 25% of them seen only once. The ends lost 0 bases at V and 3 bases at J; junction bases unmatched: 4. CDR1 is SGDLS and CDR2 is YYNGEE in the germline V gene. The CDR3 is 15 amino acids.

V is TRBV9 and J is TRBJ2-5; 8 bases are shared with TRBD1. The TCR sequence derives from a female donor with Graves disease. Sequenced material: peripheral blood mononuclear cells (PBMCs), taken when the disease was refractory, from a patient treated with antithyroid drugs. The CDR3 DNA follows: TGTGCCAGCAGCGTAGCAGGGGGCCGAAAAGAGACCCAGTACTTC. Protein: CASSVAGGRKETQYF.